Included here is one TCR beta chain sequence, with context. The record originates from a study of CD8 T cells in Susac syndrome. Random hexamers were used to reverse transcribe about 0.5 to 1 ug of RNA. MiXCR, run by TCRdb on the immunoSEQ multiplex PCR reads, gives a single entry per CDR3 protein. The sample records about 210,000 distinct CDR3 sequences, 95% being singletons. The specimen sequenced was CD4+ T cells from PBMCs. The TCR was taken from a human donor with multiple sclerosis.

The CDR3 loop is CASSTDRGNEQYF. The CDR3 region has the DNA TGTGCCAGCAGTACGGACAGGGGAAATGAGCAGTACTTC. V and J are TRBV12-3 or TRBV12-4 and TRBJ2-7, with 9 bases that match TRBD1. The CDR3 consists of 13 residues. V was clipped by 5 bases and J by 7 bases; unmatched bases: 6.